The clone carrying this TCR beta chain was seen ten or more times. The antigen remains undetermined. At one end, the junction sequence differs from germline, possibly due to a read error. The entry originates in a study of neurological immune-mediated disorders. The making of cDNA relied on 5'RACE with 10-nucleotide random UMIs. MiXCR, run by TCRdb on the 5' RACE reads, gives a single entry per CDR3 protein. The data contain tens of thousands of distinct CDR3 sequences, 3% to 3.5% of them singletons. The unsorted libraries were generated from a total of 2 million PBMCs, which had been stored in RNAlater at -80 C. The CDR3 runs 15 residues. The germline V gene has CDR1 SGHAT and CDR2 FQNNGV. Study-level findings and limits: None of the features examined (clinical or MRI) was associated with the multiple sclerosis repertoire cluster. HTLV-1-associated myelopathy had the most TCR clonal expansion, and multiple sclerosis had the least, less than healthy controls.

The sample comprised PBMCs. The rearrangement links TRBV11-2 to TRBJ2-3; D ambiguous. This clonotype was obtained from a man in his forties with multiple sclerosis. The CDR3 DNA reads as TGTGCCAGCAGCTTAGGGTCCCCCCAGCCCAGATACGCCCATTTT. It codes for CASSLGSPQPRYAHF.